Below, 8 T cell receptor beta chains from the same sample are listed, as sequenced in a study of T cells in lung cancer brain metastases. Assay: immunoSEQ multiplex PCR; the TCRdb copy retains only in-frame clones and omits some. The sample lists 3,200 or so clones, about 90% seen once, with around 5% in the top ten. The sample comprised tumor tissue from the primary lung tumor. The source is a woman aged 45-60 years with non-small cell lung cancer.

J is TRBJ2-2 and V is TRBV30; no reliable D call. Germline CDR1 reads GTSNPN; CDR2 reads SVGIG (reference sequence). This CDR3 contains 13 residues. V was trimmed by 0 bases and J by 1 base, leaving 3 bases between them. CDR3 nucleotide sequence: TGTGCCTGGAGTGTATGGAACACCGGGGAGCTGTTTTTT. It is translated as CAWSVWNTGELFF.

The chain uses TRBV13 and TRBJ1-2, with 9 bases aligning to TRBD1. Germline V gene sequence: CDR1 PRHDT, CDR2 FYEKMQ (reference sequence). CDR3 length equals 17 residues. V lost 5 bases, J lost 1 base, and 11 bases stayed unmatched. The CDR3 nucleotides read TGTGCCAGCAGCGCCGGGACAGGGTTATCGGGTAACTATGGCTACACCTTC. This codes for CASSAGTGLSGNYGYTF.

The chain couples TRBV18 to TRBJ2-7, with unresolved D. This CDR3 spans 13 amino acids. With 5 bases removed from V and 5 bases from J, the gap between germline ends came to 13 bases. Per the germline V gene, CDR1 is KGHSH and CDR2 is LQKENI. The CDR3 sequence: CASSGGILNEQYF. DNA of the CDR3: TGTGCCAGCTCAGGTGGGATCTTAAACGAGCAGTACTTC.

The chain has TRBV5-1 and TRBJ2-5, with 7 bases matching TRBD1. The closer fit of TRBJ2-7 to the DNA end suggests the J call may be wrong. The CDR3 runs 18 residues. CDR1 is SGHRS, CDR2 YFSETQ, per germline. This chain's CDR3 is CASSQPTGAALGYYEQYF. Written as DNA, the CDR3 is TGCGCCAGCAGCCAACCCACAGGGGCCGCACTAGGTTACTACGAGCAGTACTTC.

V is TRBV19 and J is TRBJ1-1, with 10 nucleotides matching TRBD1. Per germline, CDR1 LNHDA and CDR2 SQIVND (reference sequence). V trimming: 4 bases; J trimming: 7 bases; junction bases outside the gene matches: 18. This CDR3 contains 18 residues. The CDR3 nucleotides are TGTGCCAGTAGTAACCCCGGGACAGGGGCCGGCCCTCGGGGTGAAGCTTTCTTT. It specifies CASSNPGTGAGPRGEAFF.

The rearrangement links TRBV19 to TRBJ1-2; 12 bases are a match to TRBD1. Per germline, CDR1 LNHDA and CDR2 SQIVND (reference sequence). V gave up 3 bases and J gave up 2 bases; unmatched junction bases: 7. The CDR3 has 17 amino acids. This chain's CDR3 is CASSIGTGGGWNYGYTF. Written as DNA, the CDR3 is TGTGCCAGTAGTATCGGGACAGGGGGCGGTTGGAACTATGGCTACACCTTC.

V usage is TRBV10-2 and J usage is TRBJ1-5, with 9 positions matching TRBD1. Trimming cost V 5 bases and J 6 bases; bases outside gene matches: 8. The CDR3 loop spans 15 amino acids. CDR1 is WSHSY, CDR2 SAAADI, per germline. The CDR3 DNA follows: TGCGCCAGCAGTAGGACAGGGGATAGAGGTCAGCCCCAGCATTTT. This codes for CASSRTGDRGQPQHF.

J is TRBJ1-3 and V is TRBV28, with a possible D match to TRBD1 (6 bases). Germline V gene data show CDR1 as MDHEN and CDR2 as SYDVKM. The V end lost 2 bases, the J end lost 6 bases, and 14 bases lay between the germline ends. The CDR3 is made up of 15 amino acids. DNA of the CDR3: TGTGCCAGCAGTTTAGGGCACAGGGTGGTAAACACCATATATTTT. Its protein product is CASSLGHRVVNTIYF.